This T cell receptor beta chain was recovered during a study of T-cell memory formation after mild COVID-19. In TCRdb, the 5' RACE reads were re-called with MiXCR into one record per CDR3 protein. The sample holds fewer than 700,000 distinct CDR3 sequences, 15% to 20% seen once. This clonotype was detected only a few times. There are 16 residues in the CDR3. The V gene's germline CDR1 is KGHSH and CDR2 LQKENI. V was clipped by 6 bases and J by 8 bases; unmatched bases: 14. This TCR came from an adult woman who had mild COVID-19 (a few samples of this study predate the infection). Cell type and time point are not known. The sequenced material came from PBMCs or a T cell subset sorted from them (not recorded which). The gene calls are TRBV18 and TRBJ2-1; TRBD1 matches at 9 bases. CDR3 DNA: TGTGCCAGCTCTGGGGCCCCCGGGACAGGGATGGATGAGCAGTTCTTC. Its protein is CASSGAPGTGMDEQFF.